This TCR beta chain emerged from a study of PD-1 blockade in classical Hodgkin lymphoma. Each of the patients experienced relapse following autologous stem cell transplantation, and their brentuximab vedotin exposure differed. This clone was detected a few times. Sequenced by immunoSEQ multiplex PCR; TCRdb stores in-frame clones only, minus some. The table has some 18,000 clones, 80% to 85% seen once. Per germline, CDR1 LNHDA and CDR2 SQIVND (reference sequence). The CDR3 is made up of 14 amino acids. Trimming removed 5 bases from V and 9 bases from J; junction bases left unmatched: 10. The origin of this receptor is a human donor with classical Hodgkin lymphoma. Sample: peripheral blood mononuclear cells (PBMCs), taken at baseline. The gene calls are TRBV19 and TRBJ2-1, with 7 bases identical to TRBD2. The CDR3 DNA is TGTGCCAGTAGTTGGGGGAGGGCGACCGGTGAGCAGTTCTTC. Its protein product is CASSWGRATGEQFF.